The 21 T cell receptor beta chains reported below all come from one sample, sequenced in a study of shared clonotypes between healthy human individuals. TCRdb's copy holds only in-frame clones and misses some; the assay was immunoSEQ multiplex PCR. In the table there are around 1.9 million clones, roughly 93% of which are singletons. CD45RO-negative, CCR7-selected cells formed the naive CD8 fraction, which excluded terminally differentiated effector memory CD45RA+ cells. The sequencing sample was made of naive CD8+ T cells from PBMCs. All receptors derive from a man between 18 and 35 years old in good health. Some clones in this sample may be carry-over from other donors' samples.

The CDR3 bases are TGTGCCAGCAGCCAAAAACGGGACACTGAAGCTTTCTTT. Protein sequence: CASSQKRDTEAFF. The chain joins TRBV16 to TRBJ1-1; no clear D gene. Germline V gives CDR1 KGHSY, CDR2 FQNENV. V lost 2 bases and J lost 3, with 7 bases in between. The CDR3 is made up of 13 amino acids.

The chain combines TRBV5-1 with TRBJ2-7, with 7 bases lining up with TRBD1. The CDR3 is 17 amino acids. Germline V gives CDR1 SGHRS, CDR2 YFSETQ. V trimming: 0 bases; J trimming: 2 bases; junction bases outside the gene matches: 11. The CDR3 region has the DNA TGCGCCAGCAGCTTGGACGGCTTGAGGGACAGAGCCTACGAGCAGTACTTC. Translation: CASSLDGLRDRAYEQYF.

The chain couples TRBV2 to TRBJ2-1; TRBD1 might be the D (6 bases). V gave up 6 bases and J gave up 5 bases, with 26 bases separating them. CDR1 SNHLY and CDR2 FYNNEI come from the germline V gene. The CDR3 covers 18 residues. The CDR3 nucleotides read TGTGCCAGCAGGCGGCAGGGGACCTTACCCCGCTCTCACAATGAGCAGTTCTTC. Translation gives CASRRQGTLPRSHNEQFF. The whole variable domain, filled in from reference TRBV2 and TRBJ2-1, reads EPEVTQTPSHQVTQMGQEVILRCVPISNHLYFYWYRQILGQKVEFLVSFYNNEISEKSEIFDDQFSVERPDGSNFTLKIRSTKLEDSAMYFCASRRQGTLPRSHNEQFFGPGTRLTVL.

This clone occurred once. The J gene is TRBJ1-1, the V gene TRBV27, with D possibly being TRBD1 (6 bases). Trimming shortened V by 5 bases and J by 5 bases, and 12 bases separated the two germline ends. CDR3 length equals 13 residues. Per the germline V gene, CDR1 is MNHEY and CDR2 is SMNVEV (reference sequence). The CDR3 sequence: CASSIQGRTEAFF. The DNA for the CDR3 is TGTGCCAGCAGTATCCAGGGGAGGACTGAAGCTTTCTTT.

The chain recombines TRBV7-9 with TRBJ1-1, with no clear D. CDR3 size: 13 residues. CDR1 is SEHNR, CDR2 FQNEAQ, per germline (reference sequence). The germline V and J ends were trimmed by 5 bases and 10 bases, with 17 bases remaining between them. CDR3 residues: CASSPPMGGRAFF. CDR3 DNA sequence: TGTGCCAGCAGCCCCCCCATGGGAGGGCGAGCTTTCTTT.

CDR3 sequence reads: CATKWTAATNEKLFF. In DNA form, the CDR3 reads TGTGCCACCAAGTGGACCGCTGCAACTAATGAAAAACTGTTTTTT. V is TRBV15 and J is TRBJ1-4; D is uncertain. Germline CDR1 is LNHNV and CDR2 is YYDKDF (reference sequence). Trimming removed 7 bases from V and 0 bases from J, with 12 bases in between. This CDR3 spans 15 amino acids.

The chain carries TRBV15 and TRBJ2-7; D ambiguous. V was trimmed by 2 bases and J by 3 bases, leaving 17 bases between them. From germline, CDR1 is LNHNV and CDR2 YYDKDF (reference sequence). The CDR3 covers 16 residues. CDR3: CATSRLTRTADYEQYF. The DNA for the CDR3 is TGTGCCACCAGCAGACTCACCCGGACCGCAGACTACGAGCAGTACTTC.

This clone was counted a single time. J is TRBJ2-7 and V is TRBV7-9; possible D gene TRBD1, 5 bases. CDR3 length equals 13 residues. Between the trimmed V and J ends, which lost 4 bases and 3 bases, there was a span of 10 bases. The V gene's germline CDR1 is SEHNR and CDR2 FQNEAQ (reference sequence). Written as DNA, the CDR3 is TGTGCCAGCAGCTCTAGGACACTCTACGAGCAGTACTTC. Protein product: CASSSRTLYEQYF.

J is TRBJ2-1 and V is TRBV5-1; 11 bases agree with TRBD2. The germline V gene encodes CDR1 SGHRS and CDR2 YFSETQ. CDR3 length: 16 amino acids. V shed 4 bases and J 10 bases; nucleotides not matched to a gene: 13. For the CDR3, the DNA is TGCGCCAGCAGCCACCAACTAGCGGGAGTTTTTGTGGAGCAGTTCTTC. It codes for CASSHQLAGVFVEQFF.

The chain carries TRBV9 and TRBJ2-1; the match to TRBD1 covers 9 bases. The junction had 4 bases not matched to a gene; V was cut back by 3 bases and J by 0 bases. CDR3 length: 16 amino acids. In germline, CDR1 is SGDLS, CDR2 YYNGEE. The CDR3 DNA reads as TGTGCCAGCAGCGGGGGGACAGGGAGCTCCTACAATGAGCAGTTCTTC. This sequence encodes CASSGGTGSSYNEQFF.

The sample holds one count of this clone. The chain couples TRBV11-3 to TRBJ2-7, with TRBD2 matching over 8 bases. The V gene end was trimmed by 5 bases and the J gene end by 5 bases; junction bases not matched to a gene: 11. From germline, CDR1 is SGHNT and CDR2 YENEEA. The CDR3 runs 15 residues. The CDR3 region is CASSPRGGTLNEQYF. CDR3 coding DNA: TGTGCCAGCAGCCCTCGGGGGGGGACTCTAAACGAGCAGTACTTC.

The chain employs TRBV6-5 and TRBJ1-2, with TRBD1 matching over 9 bases. The CDR3 consists of 14 residues. The ends lost 6 bases at V and 6 bases at J; junction bases unmatched: 8. CDR1 and CDR2 from the germline V gene are MNHEY and SVGAGI. In nucleotides, the CDR3 is TGTGCCAGCAGACCACAGGGGGCAAGAAATGGCTACACCTTC. As protein: CASRPQGARNGYTF.

The V call is TRBV9, the J call TRBJ2-3, with D perhaps TRBD1 (6 bases). This CDR3 has 15 amino acids. Germline values: CDR1 SGDLS, CDR2 YYNGEE. V was pared by 4 bases and J by 4 bases, with 16 bases between. CDR3 nucleotides: TGTGCCAGCAGCTCGGGGCAGGGGAGCGCAGATACGCAGTATTTT. Its translation: CASSSGQGSADTQYF. The complete variable domain, with remaining parts taken from reference TRBV9 and TRBJ2-3, reads DSGVTQTPKHLITATGQRVTLRCSPRSGDLSVYWYQQSLDQGLQFLIQYYNGEERAKGNILERFSAQQFPDLHSELNLSSLELGDSALYFCASSSGQGSADTQYFGPGTRLTVL.

The rearrangement links TRBV9 to TRBJ2-7, with 12 bases aligning to TRBD2. Germline lookup yields CDR1 SGDLS and CDR2 YYNGEE. The J segment lost 8 bases and the V segment lost 4 bases, leaving 13 bases of the junction unmatched. This CDR3 comprises 16 residues. The CDR3 is CASSPLAGGGITQQYF. In DNA, the CDR3 is TGTGCCAGCAGCCCGCTAGCGGGAGGGGGTATTACGCAGCAGTACTTC.

The V gene is TRBV9, the J gene TRBJ2-1, with D possibly being TRBD1 (5 bases). The CDR3 runs to 13 residues. The ends were cut back, 5 bases at V and 5 bases at J, with 11 bases in the middle. The germline V gene encodes CDR1 SGDLS and CDR2 YYNGEE. The CDR3 bases are TGTGCCAGCAGTGCAGCGACAGACAATGAGCAGTTCTTC. Translating gives CASSAATDNEQFF.

In nucleotides, the CDR3 is TGCGCCAGCAGCCAACACAGGTATAGCACAGATACGCAGTATTTT. Translated: CASSQHRYSTDTQYF. The chain combines TRBV4-1 with TRBJ2-3; a weak D match, TRBD1 (5 bases). This CDR3 is built from 15 residues. Germline lookup yields CDR1 MGHRA and CDR2 YSYEKL. The V end lost 2 bases, the J end lost 0 bases, and 9 bases lay between the germline ends.

This chain links TRBV27 with TRBJ1-4; 8 bases are a match to TRBD1. The germline gives CDR1 MNHEY, CDR2 SMNVEV (reference sequence). The CDR3 is made up of 16 amino acids. J gave up 6 bases and V 6 bases, and 12 bases lay outside the gene matches. The CDR3 reads CASSHSHRGVDEKLFF. The CDR3 DNA follows: TGTGCCAGCAGCCACTCCCACAGGGGGGTGGATGAAAAACTGTTTTTT.

The rearrangement joins TRBV28 to TRBJ2-1, with 9 bases matching TRBD1. Germline CDR1 is MDHEN and CDR2 is SYDVKM. The CDR3 runs to 13 residues. The V segment lost 11 bases and the J segment 6 bases; nucleotides outside the gene matches: 8. The CDR3 here is CAGGTGSGNEQFF. CDR3 sequence (DNA): TGTGCCGGAGGGACAGGGTCCGGCAATGAGCAGTTCTTC.

The rearrangement joins TRBV11-2 to TRBJ2-7; 8 positions agree with TRBD1. Trimming at V came to 5 bases and at J to 1 base, leaving 7 bases not matched to a gene. Germline V CDR1 and CDR2: SGHAT, FQNNGV. CDR3 length: 15 residues. The CDR3 sequence: CASSTGQGASYEQYF. The CDR3 bases are TGTGCCAGCAGCACCGGGCAGGGGGCATCCTACGAGCAGTACTTC.

The V call is TRBV6-6, the J call TRBJ2-3; no clear D gene. Germline CDR1 MNHNY, CDR2 SVGAGI (reference sequence). This CDR3 comprises 15 residues. V was clipped by 3 bases and J by 4 bases, with 14 bases between them. The CDR3 nucleotides are TGTGCCAGCAGTTATGAGGTAGCCGTGGCAGATACGCAGTATTTT. As protein: CASSYEVAVADTQYF.

This chain links TRBV19 with TRBJ2-7, with D maybe TRBD1 (6 bases). Germline V lookup: CDR1 LNHDA, CDR2 SQIVND (reference sequence). Trimming removed 4 bases from V and 3 bases from J, with 10 bases in between. This CDR3 spans 13 amino acids. The CDR3 DNA reads TGTGCCAGTAGTACACTAGGGGGCTACGAGCAGTACTTC. Translation gives CASSTLGGYEQYF.